The T cell receptor beta chain described here comes from a study of CD8 T cells in Susac syndrome. When the RNA was reverse transcribed, random hexamers were used with an input of about 0.5 to 1 ug. TCRdb processed the immunoSEQ multiplex PCR reads anew with MiXCR; each CDR3 protein has one entry. The sample lists around 230,000 distinct CDR3 sequences; around 96% were seen once. Germline V gene data show CDR1 as SQVTM and CDR2 as ANQGSEA. This CDR3 is 11 amino acids long. The material sequenced was CD4+ T cells from PBMCs. The chain couples TRBV29-1 to TRBJ2-3, with 7 positions matching TRBD2. This receptor was identified in a human donor with multiple sclerosis. In nucleotides, the CDR3 is TGCAGGGCGGGGGACACAGATACGCAGTATTTT. Its translation is CRAGDTDTQYF.